The 14 T cell receptor beta chains in this list originate from one sample, sequenced in a study of identical twins. TCRdb re-called the 5' RACE reads with MiXCR, one entry per CDR3 protein. The data contain 1.5 million to 2 million distinct CDR3 sequences, about 32% of them singletons. Sequencing was performed on cord blood. The origin of the receptors is a newborn girl in good health.

This clonotype was found once. The chain employs TRBV6-2 or TRBV6-3 and TRBJ2-7; 9 nucleotides match TRBD1. With 6 bases clipped from V and 3 bases from J, the junction kept 6 bases outside the gene matches. The CDR3 loop spans 14 amino acids. In germline, CDR1 is MNHEY, CDR2 SVGEGT. The CDR3 is CASRTTGGHYEQYF. CDR3 sequence (DNA): TGTGCCAGCAGGACGACAGGGGGTCACTACGAGCAGTACTTC.

This clonotype was found a few times. This rearrangement joins TRBV4-2 to TRBJ2-2, with TRBD2 as a possible D gene (5 bases). V was clipped by 0 bases and J by 7 bases, with 12 bases between them. Germline V gene lookup returns CDR1 LGHNA and CDR2 YNFKEQ. The CDR3 runs 15 residues. The CDR3 spells CASSQENGGSGELFF. CDR3 nucleotide sequence: TGTGCCAGCAGCCAAGAAAATGGAGGAAGCGGGGAGCTGTTTTTT.

This clonotype was detected a few times. V is TRBV20-1 and J is TRBJ2-7, with 12 bases identical to TRBD2. Germline loops: CDR1 DFQATT, CDR2 SNEGSKA (reference sequence). Losses at the gene ends were 2 bases for V and 2 bases for J; bases not matched to a gene: 7. The CDR3 loop spans 16 amino acids. CDR3 nucleotide sequence: TGCAGTGCTAGATCCCCGACTAGCGGGGGCCCCTACGAGCAGTACTTC. The encoded protein is CSARSPTSGGPYEQYF.

This clonotype was observed a handful of times. The V gene is TRBV6-5, the J gene TRBJ2-1, with no clear D. This CDR3 is built from 12 residues. Deletions cut 6 bases from V and 6 bases from J, with 9 bases between. Germline lookup yields CDR1 MNHEY and CDR2 SVGAGI. CDR3 nucleotide sequence: TGTGCCAGCAGGGAGACGGGCAATGAGCAGTTCTTC. This translates into CASRETGNEQFF.

The genes are TRBV20-1 and TRBJ1-2, with no clear D. The V end lost 3 bases, the J end lost 5 bases, and 10 bases lay between the germline ends. CDR3 length: 12 amino acids. Germline assignment: CDR1 DFQATT and CDR2 SNEGSKA (reference sequence). CDR3 in amino acids: CSARGGTYGYTF. The CDR3 DNA sequence: TGCAGTGCTAGGGGAGGAACATATGGCTACACCTTC.

This clonotype was counted ten times or more. The V call is TRBV3-1, the J call TRBJ2-3, with a tentative D call TRBD2 (5 bases). Per the germline V gene, CDR1 is LGHDT and CDR2 is YNNKEL (reference sequence). V lost 1 base and J lost 2, with 16 bases in between. The CDR3 totals 17 residues. This CDR3 reads CASSQGRLSKFTDTQYF. The CDR3 coding sequence is TGTGCCAGCAGCCAAGGAAGACTATCTAAGTTCACAGATACGCAGTATTTT.

The CDR3 loop reads CASKGRDGYTF. DNA for the CDR3: TGTGCCAGCAAAGGCCGGGATGGCTACACCTTC. The rearrangement joins TRBV3-1 to TRBJ1-2; D remains unclear. CDR1 and CDR2 (germline): LGHDT, YNNKEL (reference sequence). The V end was cut by 7 bases, the J end by 6 bases, with 9 bases between. The CDR3 contains 11 residues. Together with reference TRBV3-1 and TRBJ1-2, the CDR3 gives the full variable domain: DTAVSQTPKYLVTQMGNDKSIKCEQNLGHDTMYWYKQDSKKFLKIMFSYNNKELIINETVPNRFSPKSPDKAHLNLHINSLELGDSAVYFCASKGRDGYTFGSGTRLTVV.

The sample holds one count of this clonotype. The rearrangement links TRBV4-2 to TRBJ2-1; D uncertain. CDR3 length equals 15 residues. Germline V gene lookup returns CDR1 LGHNA and CDR2 YNFKEQ. V was trimmed by 0 bases and J by 4 bases, leaving 10 bases between them. This chain's CDR3 is CASSQETVLYNEQFF. CDR3 DNA: TGTGCCAGCAGCCAAGAAACGGTACTTTACAATGAGCAGTTCTTC.

V usage is TRBV20-1 and J usage is TRBJ2-3, with D perhaps TRBD2 (6 bases). Trimming cost V 1 base and J 2 bases, with 22 bases left between them. Germline lookup yields CDR1 DFQATT and CDR2 SNEGSKA (reference sequence). The CDR3 consists of 18 residues. CDR3 sequence reads: CSARGPLGAGGVTDTQYF. The CDR3 DNA sequence: TGCAGTGCTAGAGGCCCCCTAGGGGCAGGAGGGGTCACAGATACGCAGTATTTT.

The table lists this clonotype with a few counts. V gene TRBV20-1 combines with J gene TRBJ1-6; D possibly corresponds to TRBD1 (5 bases). Germline assignment: CDR1 DFQATT and CDR2 SNEGSKA (reference sequence). V dropped 4 bases and J dropped 8 bases, with 9 bases sitting between them. CDR3 size: 12 residues. CDR3 protein: CSATRADSPLHF. In DNA, the CDR3 is TGCAGTGCTACCAGGGCTGATTCACCCCTCCACTTT.

The rearrangement links TRBV7-2 to TRBJ2-3, with a possible D match to TRBD2 (5 bases). From germline, CDR1 is SGHTA and CDR2 FQGNSA. V lost 5 bases to trimming and J lost 4 bases, with 25 bases between them. The CDR3 runs to 18 residues. For the CDR3, the DNA is TGTGCCAGCAGCCGCGAACTAGGGTTCGCCCACATCGCAGATACGCAGTATTTT. Protein: CASSRELGFAHIADTQYF.

The rearrangement links TRBV7-2 to TRBJ1-2; 11 bases align to TRBD1. This CDR3 has 16 residues. J gave up 1 base and V 0 bases, and 1 base lay outside the gene matches. In germline, CDR1 is SGHTA, CDR2 FQGNSA. The DNA of the CDR3 is TGTGCCAGCAGCTTAGCGGGGACAGGGGGTAACTATGGCTACACCTTC. Encoded protein: CASSLAGTGGNYGYTF.

This clonotype showed up just a few times. CDR3 nucleotides: TGCGCCAGCAGGCTGTGGGGACAGGGTAATGGCTACACCTTC. Translating it yields CASRLWGQGNGYTF. The chain uses TRBV5-1 and TRBJ1-2; 9 nucleotides align to TRBD1. Trimming took 5 bases from V and 6 from J; bases not matched to a gene: 8. Germline V gene lookup returns CDR1 SGHRS and CDR2 YFSETQ. The CDR3 length is 14 residues.

This clonotype was observed a few times. This chain links TRBV4-1 with TRBJ2-3; the D gene could be TRBD1 or TRBD2 (5 bases each). The CDR3 covers 15 residues. Per germline, CDR1 MGHRA and CDR2 YSYEKL. V shed 1 base and J shed 4 bases, with 12 bases lying between them. This CDR3 reads CASSQVGTGADTQYF. CDR3 DNA sequence: TGCGCCAGCAGCCAAGTGGGGACCGGGGCAGATACGCAGTATTTT.